This TCR beta chain was sequenced for a study of T cells in Graves' hyperthyroidism and ophthalmopathy. Amplification targeted TCR beta CDR3 regions from RNA transcripts. The study used the HTBI primer set for a first-round RT-PCR of the TCR CDR3. TCRdb redid the calling of the multiplex PCR reads with MiXCR, one entry per CDR3 protein. The sample comprises nearly 250,000 distinct CDR3 sequences, approximately 25% of which are singletons, and 35% rests with the top ten. This clonotype was recorded at least ten times. As yet, its antigen is unknown. Findings of the study overall: Among clonotypes expanded in thyroid above 0.001, most were also found in blood.

Germline-derived CDR1 and CDR2 are MNHEY and SMNVEV (reference sequence). The V and J ends lost 7 bases and 0 bases respectively, with 6 bases between them. The length of the CDR3 is 12 residues. Specimen: blood. The chain carries TRBV27 and TRBJ2-5; D unclear. The sequence derives from a woman aged 40-49 years with Graves' ophthalmopathy. This chain's CDR3 is CASKAYQETQYF. The CDR3 nucleotides are TGTGCCAGCAAGGCATACCAAGAGACCCAGTACTTC.